The clone carrying this T cell receptor (beta chain) was recorded at least ten times. The table came from immunoSEQ multiplex PCR; TCRdb's copy has only in-frame clones and leaves some out. The sample gives about 220,000 clones, about four fifths of which show up once; approximately 1.3% is in the top ten. Trimming took off 2 bases at V and 7 bases at J, with 18 bases between the two ends. The length of the CDR3 is 16 residues. In germline, CDR1 is SGHVS, CDR2 FQNEAQ. Assignment of participants to cohorts was predicated upon participant-reported clinical history. This sample was included in a study of blood T cell repertoires in COVID-19. Study-wide background: T cells, B-cell-depleted T cells, or PBMCs provided the cDNA or gDNA that served as material.

Material: PBMCs or T cells enriched from blood (not recorded which). V usage is TRBV7-8 and J usage is TRBJ2-1; maybe TRBD1 (5 bases). The TCR sequence derives from a woman between 40 and 50 years old with acute COVID-19. In nucleotides, the CDR3 is TGTGCCAGCAGCTTATCCAGGGTAACGAAGGGGAATGAGCAGTTCTTC. It specifies CASSLSRVTKGNEQFF.